This TCR beta chain was sequenced in a study of tumor and adjacent non-tumor tissue in lung cancer. Looking at the study overall: There were roughly 11 adenocarcinoma, 2 squamous cell carcinoma and 1 small cell lung cancer cases. Some 4.1 million productive TCRbeta reads were obtained per sample on average.

In germline, CDR1 is MNHEY, CDR2 SVGAGI. This CDR3 has 17 amino acids. No cell sorting was done before RNA was extracted from the tissue. More than 3 cm separated this lung sample from the edge of the tumor. Findings and limits, study-wide: Shorter survival was associated with higher TCR diversity in tumors. In normal lung, the top 100 clones were significantly more dominant than in tumor.

Comments on this clonotype: The antigen remains undetermined. At one end the junction does not follow the germline gene, possibly because of a read error.

Three rounds of nested PCR, following a modified ARM-PCR protocol, produced the TCRbeta library. TCRdb redid the calling of the multiplex PCR reads with MiXCR, one entry per CDR3 protein. Here the sample spans 60,000 to 85,000 distinct CDR3 sequences, less than 85% being singletons. The clonotype comes from a man aged 70-80 years with non-small cell lung cancer. The chain couples TRBV6-5 to TRBJ2-5; possibly TRBD2 for D (5 bases). The sample taken for sequencing was distant non-tumor lung tissue. The CDR3 DNA reads as TGTGTCAGCAGTTCCGCCGGGATAGGGTTCCCACAAGAGACCCAGTACTTC. It encodes CVSSSAGIGFPQETQYF.